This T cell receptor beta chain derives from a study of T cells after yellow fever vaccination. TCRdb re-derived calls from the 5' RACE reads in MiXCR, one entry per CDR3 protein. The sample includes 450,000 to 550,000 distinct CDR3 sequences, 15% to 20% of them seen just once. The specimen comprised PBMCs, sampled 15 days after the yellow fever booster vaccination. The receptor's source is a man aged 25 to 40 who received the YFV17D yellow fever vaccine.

The CDR3 coding sequence is TGCAGCGTTGACCCCCAGCGGACCATTGGTGAGCAGTTCTTC. Translating it yields CSVDPQRTIGEQFF. This rearrangement joins TRBV29-1 to TRBJ2-1; D might be TRBD2 (5 bases). The V and J ends lost 3 bases and 9 bases respectively, with 18 bases between them. Looked up from germline, CDR1 is SQVTM and CDR2 is ANQGSEA. The CDR3 contains 14 residues.